The TCR beta chain under discussion was sequenced for a study of T-cell memory formation after mild COVID-19. Overall study: Each donor largely had its own TCR clusters. Study outcomes and limitations: Pre-infection memory showed some responding clones, and this suggested that cross-reactive memory joined.

Trimming stripped 4 bases from V and 1 base from J, with 16 bases between. This CDR3 is 16 amino acids long. The germline CDR1 and CDR2 sequences are SGHDN and FVKESK. This clonotype was recorded a few times. The antigen is undetermined. 5'RACE with constant-segment primers built TCRalpha and TCRbeta cDNA libraries with UMIs. TCRdb itself ran the 5' RACE reads through MiXCR, one entry per CDR3 protein. There are about 210,000 distinct CDR3 sequences in the sample; around 27% occur only once, and about an eighth lies in the top ten. The sequenced material came from PBMCs or a T cell subset sorted from them (not recorded which). The chain combines TRBV14 with TRBJ1-1; D is ambiguous. This receptor was obtained from an adult woman who had mild COVID-19 (a few samples of this study predate the infection). Cell type and time point are not known. DNA for the CDR3: TGTGCCAGCAGCCTAGGACGGTTAACTAGGAACACTGAAGCTTTCTTT. This translates into CASSLGRLTRNTEAFF.